The 21 T cell receptor beta chains below were found in one sample sequenced in a study of tissue T cells after allogeneic stem cell transplantation. Stated time point: mouse harvest day 14 after allogeneic transplant. Each mouse received 10^7 T-cell-depleted marrow cells plus 10^6 splenic CD5+ T cells by tail vein. The data were produced by immunoSEQ multiplex PCR, yet TCRdb's version contains in-frame clones alone and is incomplete. The sample records over 1,500 clones, roughly 49% being singletons. Sequenced: lymph node tissue. These receptors all stem from a female BALB/c mouse given C57BL/6 T cells with graft-versus-host disease after an allogeneic hematopoietic cell transplant.

Details on this clone: The gene names given are mouse names. The read terminates 1 residue ahead of where the CDR3 ends, so the germline J gene completes it. The chain links TRBV5 to TRBJ2-5, with TRBD2 matching 10 bases. The CDR3 runs 13 residues. Germline V gene sequence: CDR1 LGHNA, CDR2 YNLKQL (reference sequence). V dropped 4 bases and J dropped 5; count of bases not matched to a gene: 0. CDR3 DNA (partial): TGTGCCAGCAGCCGGGACTGGGGAGACACCCAGTAC. It is translated as CASSRDWGDTQY. The full CDR3 sequence reads CASSRDWGDTQYF.

Remarks on this clone: The gene symbols are mouse symbols. The read ends 1 residue before the CDR3 terminus; that terminus is restored from the germline J gene. V and J are TRBV29 and TRBJ1-2; 8 bases are a match to TRBD1. Germline V CDR1 and CDR2: MSHET, SYDVDS. With V trimmed by 5 bases and J by 1 base, 3 bases remained unmatched. The CDR3 contains 14 residues. The CDR3 is CASSPGQENSDYTF. The DNA read from the CDR3 is TGTGCTAGCAGTCCGGGACAGGAAAACTCCGACTACACC.

This clone was detected a few times. These gene names are mouse names. The CDR3 extends 1 residue past the end of the read, so its final part is completed from the germline J gene. The chain carries TRBV14 and TRBJ2-7, with a tentative D call TRBD1 (5 bases). Looked up from germline, CDR1 is SGHDT and CDR2 is FRDEAV. Trimming shortened V by 3 bases and J by 4 bases, and 5 bases separated the two germline ends. This CDR3 has 11 amino acids. The part of the CDR3 DNA that was read is TGTGCCAGCAGTTGGACATATGAACAGTAC. Protein sequence: CASSWTYEQY. Given in full, the CDR3 is CASSWTYEQYF. Using reference TRBV14 and TRBJ2-7 for the parts outside the CDR3, the full variable domain is EAGVTQSPRYAVLQEGQAVSFWCDPISGHDTLYWYQQPRDQGPQLLVYFRDEAVIDNSQLPSDRFSAVRPKGTNSTLKIQSAKQGDTATYLCASSWTYEQYFGPGTRLTVL.

A word on this clone: Mouse germline and gene names are used. The CDR3 end lies 1 residue beyond the end of the read and is filled in from the germline J gene. V usage is TRBV4 and J usage is TRBJ2-4, with TRBD2 identical over 14 bases. The CDR3 runs to 16 residues. Looked up from germline, CDR1 is LGHDT and CDR2 is YNNKQL (reference sequence). Trimming removed 4 bases from V and 3 bases from J; junction bases left unmatched: 3. CDR3 DNA, as far as it was read: TGTGCCAGCAGCTGGGGACTGGGGGGGCGCCAAAACACCTTGTAC. Protein: CASSWGLGGRQNTLY. The full CDR3 sequence reads CASSWGLGGRQNTLYF.

Turning to this clone: Any gene name here is a mouse gene name. Read sequence stops 1 residue before the CDR3 end, and the germline J gene provides the missing end. The rearrangement joins TRBV2 to TRBJ1-2; possible D gene TRBD1, 6 bases. Trimming pared 1 base from V and 1 base from J, leaving 7 bases between. There are 14 residues in the CDR3. Germline CDR1 and CDR2: LGHNA and YSYQKL. The covered CDR3 bases are TGTGCCAGCAGCCAAGCACAGGGAAACTCCGACTACACC. This codes for CASSQAQGNSDYT. The complete CDR3 sequence is CASSQAQGNSDYTF.

By sample fraction, this clone is large. Here the gene names and germline are mouse. The CDR3 sequence: CASSSGGARYAEQFF. CDR3 bases read: TGTGCAAGCAGCTCGGGGGGGGCGCGGTATGCTGAGCAGTTC. This chain uses TRBV16 with TRBJ2-1; 8 positions agree with TRBD2. The CDR3 is cut off 1 residue early in the read; its end comes from the germline J gene. Germline CDR1 and CDR2: SGHSA and FRNQAP. V trimming: 4 bases; J trimming: 4 bases; junction bases outside the gene matches: 6. The CDR3 runs 15 residues.

Comments on this clone: Mouse gene names and germline throughout. The read stops 1 residue short of the end of the CDR3; the missing end is completed from the germline J gene. This chain uses TRBV19 with TRBJ1-4; no clear D. CDR1 and CDR2 (germline): FNHDT, SITEND (reference sequence). V lost 2 bases and J lost 0, with 8 bases in between. The CDR3 runs to 15 residues. The CDR3 sequence is CASSIGIISNERLFF. CDR3 DNA (partial): TGTGCCAGCAGTATTGGCATAATTTCCAACGAAAGATTATTT.

This clone was detected a few times. Mouse names are used for the genes. The read terminates 1 residue ahead of where the CDR3 ends, so the germline J gene completes it. J is TRBJ2-2 and V is TRBV26; 7 positions agree with TRBD2. The CDR3 consists of 17 residues. V dropped 0 bases and J dropped 1; count of bases not matched to a gene: 5. Germline values: CDR1 KGHPV, CDR2 FQNQEV (reference sequence). CDR3 loop: CASSLSSWGLNTGQLYF. The part of the CDR3 DNA that was read is TGTGCCAGCAGTCTGTCGTCCTGGGGGTTAAACACCGGGCAGCTCTAC.

A word on this clone: Gene labels here are mouse ones. The read ends 1 residue shy of where the CDR3 ends; the end is completed using the germline J gene. J is TRBJ1-2 and V is TRBV12-1, with 11 bases aligning to TRBD1. CDR1 and CDR2 (germline): SGHSN, HYEKVE. This CDR3 is built from 14 residues. The V and J ends lost 2 bases and 6 bases, in that order; junction bases with no gene match: 4. The sequenced CDR3 bases are TGTGCCAGCTCTCGGGACAGGGGGGCCCCCGACTACACC. This sequence encodes CASSRDRGAPDYT. The full CDR3 protein reads CASSRDRGAPDYTF.

Comments on this clone: Gene names and germline match the mouse. The read ends 1 residue before the CDR3 terminus; that terminus is restored from the germline J gene. The genes are TRBV26 and TRBJ2-4; D is unresolved. This CDR3 spans 12 amino acids. V shed 4 bases and J shed 6 bases, with 8 bases lying between them. Germline-derived CDR1 and CDR2 are KGHPV and FQNQEV (reference sequence). The chain's CDR3 is CASSRKVNTLYF. The CDR3 DNA, read in part, is TGTGCCAGCAGTCGGAAGGTTAACACCTTGTAC.

Sample share makes this clone large. Gene names and germline refer to mouse. With the read ending 1 residue before the CDR3 end, the germline J gene is used to fill in that end. The rearrangement joins TRBV19 to TRBJ1-2; the D gene is possibly TRBD1 (5 bases). This CDR3 is 14 amino acids long. In germline, CDR1 is FNHDT, CDR2 SITEND (reference sequence). V was clipped by 2 bases and J by 0 bases, with 8 bases between them. The covered CDR3 bases are TGTGCCAGCAGTATGAGGGGTGCAAACTCCGACTACACC. Encoded protein: CASSMRGANSDYT. The entire CDR3 is CASSMRGANSDYTF.

This clone turned up a few times. The gene names given are mouse names. Sequencing ends 1 residue short of the CDR3 end; the germline J gene provides the rest. V gene TRBV2 combines with J gene TRBJ1-1; D ambiguous. Germline CDR1 is LGHNA and CDR2 is YSYQKL. With 0 bases removed from V and 0 bases from J, the gap between germline ends came to 5 bases. The CDR3 runs 14 residues. The CDR3: CASSQEGQNTEVFF. CDR3 bases read: TGTGCCAGCAGCCAAGAAGGACAGAACACAGAAGTCTTC.

Worth noting for this clone: Genes here carry mouse names. The read is 1 residue too short to cover the CDR3 end, so that end is filled in from the germline J gene. The chain links TRBV3 to TRBJ2-1; 12 bases are shared with TRBD2. The CDR3 is 15 amino acids. The germline V gene has CDR1 SNHLY and CDR2 FYNGKV (reference sequence). J was trimmed by 7 bases and V by 4 bases; bases with no gene match: 5. The CDR3 DNA, read in part, is TGTGCCAGCAGCTCGGGACTGGGGGGCGGGGCTGAGCAGTTC. Protein sequence: CASSSGLGGGAEQF. The entire CDR3 is CASSSGLGGGAEQFF.

On this clone itself: Gene labels here are mouse ones. The sequenced fragment ends 1 residue before the CDR3 boundary, so the rest is inferred from the germline J gene. V usage is TRBV5 and J usage is TRBJ1-6, with D perhaps TRBD1 (6 bases). TRBJ1-6 is filed as an ORF, its function uncertain. This CDR3 is built from 14 residues. The germline CDR1 and CDR2 sequences are LGHNA and YNLKQL (reference sequence). V lost 4 bases and J lost 4, with 8 bases in between. The CDR3 loop is CASSRGQYNSPLYF. CDR3 DNA (partial): TGTGCCAGCAGCCGGGGACAATATAATTCGCCCCTCTAC.

A remark on this clone: The listed genes are named as in mouse. The CDR3 extends 1 residue past the end of the read, so its final part is completed from the germline J gene. The chain couples TRBV13-2 to TRBJ2-7, with D possibly TRBD2 on 5 matching bases. The CDR3 runs to 13 residues. Germline CDR1 and CDR2: NNHNN and SYGAGS (reference sequence). V lost 3 bases, J lost 3 bases, and 10 bases lay in between. Incomplete CDR3 DNA: TGTGCCAGCGGTGGGACTTCCAACTATGAACAGTAC. It yields the protein CASGGTSNYEQY. The whole CDR3 sequence is CASGGTSNYEQYF.

Details on this clone: Gene and germline names: mouse. The covered CDR3 bases are TGTGCCAGCAGCCAGGACTGGGGGCTTGCTGAGCAGTTC. Translation: CASSQDWGLAEQF. The CDR3 reads in full as CASSQDWGLAEQFF. The V gene is TRBV5, the J gene TRBJ2-1, with TRBD2 identical over 10 bases. The DNA ends 1 residue before the CDR3 does, and the rest of the CDR3 is filled in from the germline J gene. Germline V lookup: CDR1 LGHNA, CDR2 YNLKQL (reference sequence). The V and J ends lost 3 bases and 6 bases, in that order; junction bases with no gene match: 2. The CDR3 is made up of 14 amino acids.

Worth noting for this clone: All gene names here are mouse names. The sequence runs out 1 residue before the end of the CDR3; the remainder is reconstructed from the germline J gene. The chain recombines TRBV15 with TRBJ2-1; perhaps TRBD1 as D (6 bases). CDR1 is SGHND and CDR2 is FRSKSL in the germline V gene. V shed 1 base and J shed 7 bases, with 8 bases lying between them. The CDR3 length is 13 residues. The part of the CDR3 DNA that was read is TGTGCCAGCAGTTTAGGGAGGGGGGCTGAGCAGTTC. Residues: CASSLGRGAEQF. The full CDR3 protein reads CASSLGRGAEQFF.

By sample fraction, this clone is medium-sized. Each gene name is a mouse one. The CDR3 extends 1 residue past the end of the read, so its final part is completed from the germline J gene. The chain uses TRBV1 and TRBJ2-7; 9 positions agree with TRBD2. This CDR3 has 13 amino acids. V lost 6 bases, J lost 4 bases, and 4 bases stayed unmatched. Germline V lookup: CDR1 NSQYPW, CDR2 LRSPGD (reference sequence). CDR3 region: CTCRETGGYEQYF. CDR3 bases read: TGCACCTGCAGGGAGACTGGGGGTTATGAACAGTAC.

In this sample, this clone turned up a few times. Mouse germline and gene names are used. The CDR3 goes on 1 residue after the read ends, and that part is filled in from the germline J gene. This rearrangement joins TRBV13-3 to TRBJ2-7; 7 bases align to TRBD1. V shed 7 bases, J shed 1 base, and the junction held 2 bases outside the gene matches. Germline CDR1 reads NNHDY; CDR2 reads SYVADS. This CDR3 spans 12 amino acids. CDR3 DNA (partial): TGTGCCAGCGCGGGACAGTCCTATGAACAGTAC. Its translation: CASAGQSYEQY. The whole CDR3 sequence is CASAGQSYEQYF.

Regarding this clone: Genes here carry mouse names. The read halts 1 residue ahead of the CDR3 end, with the missing end drawn from the germline J gene. This rearrangement joins TRBV16 to TRBJ2-7; the match to TRBD2 covers 11 bases. The CDR3 has 15 amino acids. Germline V gives CDR1 SGHSA, CDR2 FRNQAP. With V trimmed by 0 bases and J by 6 bases, 4 bases remained unmatched. The covered CDR3 bases are TGTGCAAGCAGCTTAGATTTGGGACTGGGGGTTGAACAGTAC. Its translation is CASSLDLGLGVEQY. The full-length CDR3 reads as CASSLDLGLGVEQYF.

By sample share, this clone is large. Here the gene names and germline are mouse. The read ends 1 residue early relative to the CDR3; the germline J gene fills the gap. The chain is built from TRBV13-3 and TRBJ2-1; tentatively, D is TRBD1 or TRBD2 (5 bases each). The CDR3 totals 14 residues. V was trimmed by 7 bases and J by 0 bases, leaving 11 bases between them. Per the germline V gene, CDR1 is NNHDY and CDR2 is SYVADS. The sequenced CDR3 bases are TGTGCCAGCGAGGGGCCTTATAACTATGCTGAGCAGTTC. It translates to CASEGPYNYAEQF. The complete CDR3 reads CASEGPYNYAEQFF.